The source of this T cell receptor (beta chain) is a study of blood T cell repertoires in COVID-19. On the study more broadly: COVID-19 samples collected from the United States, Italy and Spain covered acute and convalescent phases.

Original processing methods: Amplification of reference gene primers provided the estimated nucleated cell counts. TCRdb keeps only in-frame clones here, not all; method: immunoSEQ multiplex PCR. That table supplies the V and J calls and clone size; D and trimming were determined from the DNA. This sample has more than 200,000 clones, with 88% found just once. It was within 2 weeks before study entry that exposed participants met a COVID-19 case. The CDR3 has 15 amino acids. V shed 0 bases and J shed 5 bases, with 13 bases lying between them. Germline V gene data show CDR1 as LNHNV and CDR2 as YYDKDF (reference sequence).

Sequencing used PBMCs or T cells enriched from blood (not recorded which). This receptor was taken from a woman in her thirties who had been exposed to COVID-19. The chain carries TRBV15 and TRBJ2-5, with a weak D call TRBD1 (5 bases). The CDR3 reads CATSRDRQTSETQYF. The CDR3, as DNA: TGTGCCACCAGCAGAGATCGACAGACGAGCGAGACCCAGTACTTC.